Listed below are T cell receptor beta chains from one sample, sequenced in a study of beta chain features in type 1 diabetes. Libraries were prepared by immunoSEQ multiplex PCR; TCRdb keeps only in-frame clonotypes and omits some of them. This sample has 300,000 to 350,000 clones, with about 18% found just once. The sequencing sample was made of naive CD4+ T cells from blood. The origin of the receptors is a woman between 18 and 30 years old in good health. Each CDR3 is given with its conserved first and last residue. D genes are given only for firm matches. Some rows mark clone size as missing; the rest say once, few, many or name a class of expanded clone.

v_gene	j_gene	d_gene	abundance	CDR3nt	CDR3aa
TRBV19	TRBJ1-1	NA	NA	TGTGCCAGTAGTTGGGCCGAAAGAATCACTGAAGCTTTCTTT	CASSWAERITEAFF
TRBV18	TRBJ2-1	NA	NA	TGTGCCAGCTCACCACCGGGGGGTTCCTACAATGAGCAGTTCTTC	CASSPPGGSYNEQFF
TRBV7-9	TRBJ2-7	TRBD1	few	TGTGCCAGCAGCCCGGGACAGTCTCTTTACGAGCAGTACTTC	CASSPGQSLYEQYF
TRBV29-1	TRBJ1-1	NA	few	TGCAGCGTTGAACAGGGAAACACTGAAGCTTTCTTT	CSVEQGNTEAFF
TRBV14	TRBJ2-3	TRBD2	few	TGTGCCAGCAGCCGAGCGGGGCTCACAGATACGCAGTATTTT	CASSRAGLTDTQYF
TRBV18	TRBJ2-1	TRBD2	few	TGTGCCAGCTCACCGCAGGGACTAGCGGTCAATGAGCAGTTCTTC	CASSPQGLAVNEQFF
TRBV14	TRBJ1-1	NA	few	TGTGCCAGCAGCCCATCCAGGTGGGCTCGGACTGAAGCTTTCTTT	CASSPSRWARTEAFF
TRBV30	TRBJ1-2	NA	NA	TGTGCCTGGAACAGGGCTAACTATGGCTACACCTTC	CAWNRANYGYTF
TRBV9	TRBJ2-5	TRBD1	NA	TGTGCCAGCAGCCCTGGTGGCTACAGGGGGACCCAGTACTTC	CASSPGGYRGTQYF
TRBV9	TRBJ2-5	NA	few	TGTGCCAGCAGCGTTCAGCCAGGGCCCGGGGAGACCCAGTACTTC	CASSVQPGPGETQYF
TRBV7-9	TRBJ1-3	TRBD1	NA	TGTGCCAGCAGCTTCCGGACAGGGCAGATCGGAAACACCATATATTTT	CASSFRTGQIGNTIYF
TRBV7-2	TRBJ2-7	NA	NA	TGTGCCAGCAGCTTAACTAGCCAGATTCAAAAGCAGTACTTC	CASSLTSQIQKQYF
TRBV11-2	TRBJ2-1	NA	few	TGTGCCAGCAGCTTCTACGGCGGGACTGCGTACAATGAGCAGTTCTTC	CASSFYGGTAYNEQFF
TRBV2	TRBJ2-5	TRBD2	NA	TGTGCCAGCAGAGGGGCTAGCGGAGGGGAGGAGACCCAGTACTTC	CASRGASGGEETQYF
TRBV6-5	TRBJ1-2	NA	few	TGTGCCAGCAGTTACTCCACAGGGTTAAACTATGGCTACACCTTC	CASSYSTGLNYGYTF
TRBV30	TRBJ1-6	TRBD1	NA	TGTGCCTGGAGGGGACAGGCGAGCTCCTATAATTCACCCCTCCACTTT	CAWRGQASSYNSPLHF
TRBV14	TRBJ2-2	NA	few	TGTGCCAGCAGCCCTTCGAACACCGGGGAGCTGTTTTTT	CASSPSNTGELFF
TRBV7-3	TRBJ2-6	NA	NA	TGTGCCAGCAGCTTAAGCGGGACAGCTGGGGCCAACGTCCTGACTTTC	CASSLSGTAGANVLTF
TRBV29-1	TRBJ1-5	NA	few	TGCAGCGTTGGGGGGGAAAATCAGCCCCAGCATTTT	CSVGGENQPQHF
TRBV11-2	TRBJ2-7	NA	NA	TGTGCCAGCAGCTCCACAGCGGCGGTGGGATACGAGCAGTACTTC	CASSSTAAVGYEQYF
TRBV28	TRBJ2-7	TRBD1	NA	TGTGCCAGCAGTACGGACAGGAGATACGAGCAGTACTTC	CASSTDRRYEQYF
TRBV21-1	TRBJ2-5	NA	NA	TGTGCCAGCAGTCCGAAAAAGGGACTAGCGGGATCGGAGACCCAGTACTTC	CASSPKKGLAGSETQYF
TRBV7-2	TRBJ1-5	NA	NA	TGTGCCAGCAGCTTCAGCCCCAGGGATCAGCCCCAGCATTTT	CASSFSPRDQPQHF
TRBV15	TRBJ1-2	NA	NA	TGTGCCACCAGCACCTACGGGACAAGTGGCTACACCTTC	CATSTYGTSGYTF
TRBV5-4	TRBJ2-3	NA	NA	TGTGCCAGCAGACTGGAAGGGGCAGGGGATACGCAGTATTTT	CASRLEGAGDTQYF
TRBV7-9	TRBJ1-2	NA	few	TGTGCCAGCAGCCCGCGGACAGAATTCTATGGCTACACCTTC	CASSPRTEFYGYTF
TRBV29-1	TRBJ2-5	NA	few	TGCAGCGTTGAAATCGCAGGGGTAGAGACCCAGTACTTC	CSVEIAGVETQYF
TRBV4-1	TRBJ1-5	NA	NA	TGCGCCAGCAGCCAAGATCCGGGCCCCGGAGCGGATCAGCCCCAGCATTTT	CASSQDPGPGADQPQHF
TRBV28	TRBJ2-1	TRBD1	few	TGTGCCAGCAGTTCCCCGGGACAGGGGGCTCGGTTCTTC	CASSSPGQGARFF
TRBV29-1	TRBJ2-1	TRBD2	few	TGCAGCGTTCGCCCTAGCGGCCCCAATGAGCAGTTCTTC	CSVRPSGPNEQFF
TRBV15	TRBJ2-6	NA	NA	TGTGCCACCAGCAGAGATCAACGCGGTTCTGGGGCCAACGTCCTGACTTTC	CATSRDQRGSGANVLTF
TRBV6-6	TRBJ2-7	NA	NA	TGTGCCAGCACCATCCGGACCGCAGGGGCAGTGGGTGAGCAGTACTTC	CASTIRTAGAVGEQYF
TRBV30	TRBJ2-7	NA	NA	TGTGCCTGGAGTGGAGGGACTCTGGGGTCCTACGAGCAGTACTTC	CAWSGGTLGSYEQYF
TRBV7-9	TRBJ2-1	TRBD2	NA	TGTGCCAGCAGTCATAGCGGGGGCGTCAACAATGAGCAGTTCTTC	CASSHSGGVNNEQFF
TRBV19	TRBJ1-1	NA	NA	TGTGCCAGTAGTATCCAGGGTCGAGCGAACACTGAAGCTTTCTTT	CASSIQGRANTEAFF
TRBV6-1	TRBJ2-7	NA	few	TGTGCCAGCTCACAGGGACCAACGTCCTACGAGCAGTACTTC	CASSQGPTSYEQYF
TRBV6-1	TRBJ2-2	NA	few	TGTGCCAGCAGTGAAGGGACAGCTAACACCGGGGAGCTGTTTTTT	CASSEGTANTGELFF
TRBV14	TRBJ2-7	NA	NA	TGTGCCAGCAGCCAAGAACAGAACTACGAGCAGTACTTC	CASSQEQNYEQYF
TRBV30	TRBJ1-1	NA	NA	TGTGCCTGGGGAGGGTTAACGAACACTGAAGCTTTCTTT	CAWGGLTNTEAFF
TRBV9	TRBJ1-5	NA	few	TGTGCCAGCAGCGTTGGGCAGGATTCCAATCAGCCCCAGCATTTT	CASSVGQDSNQPQHF
TRBV7-3	TRBJ2-5	NA	NA	TGTGCCAGCAGCTCGTTCCAAGAGACCCAGTACTTC	CASSSFQETQYF
TRBV18	TRBJ1-3	NA	few	TGTGCCAGCGTACCAGGCTCTGGAAACACCATATATTTT	CASVPGSGNTIYF
TRBV13	TRBJ2-7	NA	few	NA	CASSFGPGGRLGQYF
TRBV5-1	TRBJ2-7	NA	few	TGCGCCAGCACGGAGGGACGAGGGGAACTCTCCTACGAGCAGTACTTC	CASTEGRGELSYEQYF
TRBV7-9	TRBJ2-7	TRBD1	NA	TGTGCCAGCAGCGTACCCGGGACAGTGCACGAGCAGTACTTC	CASSVPGTVHEQYF
TRBV5-1	TRBJ2-7	TRBD2	few	TGCGCCAGCAGCTTGGTAGCGGGGAGCTCCTACGAGCAGTACTTC	CASSLVAGSSYEQYF
TRBV28	TRBJ2-7	NA	few	TGTGCCAGCAGTGCTCAGTACGAGCAGTACTTC	CASSAQYEQYF
TRBV5-1	TRBJ2-7	NA	NA	TGCGCCAGCAGCTTGGCCGAGGGAGGAGGGACCTACGAGCAGTACTTC	CASSLAEGGGTYEQYF
TRBV29-1	TRBJ2-3	TRBD2	few	TGCAGCGAAAGACTACTAGCGGGAAGGACAGATACGCAGTATTTT	CSERLLAGRTDTQYF
TRBV5-4	TRBJ1-1	NA	few	TGTGCCAGCAACTTGGGGAGGGCCGATTATTACACTGAAGCTTTCTTT	CASNLGRADYYTEAFF
TRBV7-9	TRBJ2-5	TRBD1	NA	TGTGCCAGCAGCTCGTTTAGGGGGCCACCCCAAGAGACCCAGTACTTC	CASSSFRGPPQETQYF
TRBV4-3	TRBJ1-2	NA	NA	TGCGCCAGCAGCCAAGGGCTGGGCACCTATGGCTACACCTTC	CASSQGLGTYGYTF